These 28 T cell receptor beta chains were sequenced from one sample in a study of blood T cell repertoires in COVID-19. Method: immunoSEQ multiplex PCR; TCRdb's copy keeps in-frame clones and lacks some. The sample lists 350,000 to 500,000 clones, roughly 90% occurring once. The sample consisted of PBMCs or T cells enriched from blood (not recorded which). These receptors originate from a woman aged 18 to 35 who had been exposed to COVID-19.

The chain employs TRBV3-1 (or the pseudogene TRBV3-2) and TRBJ1-5; 7 bases line up with TRBD1. After removal of 2 bases from V and 3 bases from J, the junction contained 10 bases not matched to a gene. Germline CDR1 is LGHDT and CDR2 is YNNKEL (reference sequence). The CDR3 runs 17 residues. The CDR3, as DNA: TGTGCCAGCAGCCAAAATGCCGGGACAGACTACAATCAGCCCCAGCATTTT. Its translation is CASSQNAGTDYNQPQHF.

The V call is TRBV4-3, the J call TRBJ2-7; TRBD2 might be the D (5 bases). From germline, CDR1 is LGHNA and CDR2 YSLEER. The V end lost 2 bases, the J end lost 1 base, and 21 bases lay between the germline ends. The CDR3 runs 18 residues. CDR3: CASSQYSASKLTSYEQYF. The CDR3 DNA is TGCGCCAGCAGCCAATATTCGGCTAGCAAACTTACTTCCTACGAGCAGTACTTC.

In its sample, this clone was seen a few times. The chain employs TRBV7-2 and TRBJ2-3; 7 positions agree with TRBD2. CDR3 length: 16 residues. Germline assignment: CDR1 SGHTA and CDR2 FQGNSA. V shed 0 bases and J 4 bases; nucleotides not matched to a gene: 7. This chain's CDR3 is CASSLARTSSPDTQYF. The CDR3 nucleotides read TGTGCCAGCAGCTTAGCGAGGACTAGTAGCCCAGATACGCAGTATTTT.

V is TRBV19 and J is TRBJ1-6; D is unresolved. Germline loops: CDR1 LNHDA, CDR2 SQIVND (reference sequence). V lost 6 bases, J lost 7 bases, and 10 bases lay in between. This CDR3 is built from 13 residues. The CDR3 DNA is TGTGCCAGTAGCGGGCAGCGGAATTCACCCCTCCACTTT. Translation gives CASSGQRNSPLHF.

The chain uses TRBV28 and TRBJ1-5; D is undetermined. Deletions cut 6 bases from V and 6 bases from J, with 21 bases between. Germline CDR1 and CDR2: MDHEN and SYDVKM. There are 16 residues in the CDR3. The CDR3 is CASSSPPGRNGQPQHF. For the CDR3, the DNA is TGTGCCAGCAGCTCCCCCCCCGGGAGGAACGGTCAGCCCCAGCATTTT.

This chain links TRBV10-3 with TRBJ1-6; D might be TRBD1 (5 bases). This CDR3 region has 14 residues. The germline V and J ends were trimmed by 2 bases and 7 bases, with 9 bases remaining between them. The germline V gene encodes CDR1 ENHRY and CDR2 SYGVKD. In DNA form, the CDR3 reads TGTGCCATCAGTGAGAGGCAGGGCAATTCACCCCTCCACTTT. It specifies CAISERQGNSPLHF.

In nucleotides, the CDR3 is TGTGCCAGCAGCGCTAAAAATGGGGCCGATGAAAAACTGTTTTTT. Its translation is CASSAKNGADEKLFF. The V and J genes are TRBV13 and TRBJ1-4; possible D gene TRBD1, 5 bases. The germline V and J ends were trimmed by 5 bases and 6 bases, with 16 bases remaining between them. The germline gives CDR1 PRHDT, CDR2 FYEKMQ (reference sequence). The CDR3 length is 15 residues.

The CDR3 DNA follows: TGCGCCAGCAGCCTCAGGGCAGGGCTGTACAATGAGCAGTTCTTC. This translates into CASSLRAGLYNEQFF. The V and J genes are TRBV4-3 and TRBJ2-1; TRBD1 is a possible D gene (5 bases). This CDR3 comprises 15 residues. Germline V CDR1 and CDR2: LGHNA, YSLEER. Between the trimmed V and J ends, which lost 4 bases and 4 bases, there was a span of 14 bases.

This chain joins TRBV15 and TRBJ2-7; 10 nucleotides match TRBD1. The CDR3 is 14 residues long. The germline V gene has CDR1 LNHNV and CDR2 YYDKDF (reference sequence). The V gene end was trimmed by 7 bases and the J gene end by 4 bases; junction bases not matched to a gene: 7. The CDR3 DNA sequence: TGTGCCACCACCCAGGGACAGGGGCGTTACGAGCAGTACTTC. Protein: CATTQGQGRYEQYF.

This sequence joins TRBV7-8 and TRBJ2-1; 7 bases fit TRBD2. CDR3 length equals 14 residues. CDR1 and CDR2 (germline): SGHVS, FQNEAQ. The V gene end was trimmed by 3 bases and the J gene end by 3 bases; junction bases not matched to a gene: 2. The CDR3 loop is CASSLERGYNEQFF. For the CDR3, the DNA is TGTGCCAGCAGCTTGGAGCGGGGCTACAATGAGCAGTTCTTC.

The chain recombines TRBV19 with TRBJ2-7; unclear D gene. There are 12 residues in the CDR3. V lost 6 bases, J lost 2 bases, and 8 bases lay in between. Germline CDR1 reads LNHDA; CDR2 reads SQIVND (reference sequence). CDR3 residues: CASSPGTYEQYF. The CDR3 coding sequence is TGTGCCAGTAGCCCAGGTACCTACGAGCAGTACTTC.

This chain connects TRBV9 to TRBJ1-2, with D possibly being TRBD1 (6 bases). Germline V lookup: CDR1 SGDLS, CDR2 YYNGEE. The CDR3 sequence is 13 residues long. V was cut by 2 bases and J by 2 bases, with 7 bases left in between. CDR3 in amino acids: CASSVQGNYGYTF. CDR3 in DNA: TGTGCCAGCAGCGTCCAGGGGAACTATGGCTACACCTTC.

The chain recombines TRBV13 with TRBJ1-1; weak D call: TRBD1 (6 bases). CDR1 is PRHDT and CDR2 is FYEKMQ in the germline V gene (reference sequence). The CDR3 runs 15 residues. The V end was cut by 1 base, the J end by 3 bases, with 12 bases between. The CDR3: CASSLVDEGDTEAFF. CDR3 nucleotide sequence: TGTGCCAGCAGCTTAGTTGACGAGGGGGACACTGAAGCTTTCTTT. Looking up the rest from reference TRBV13 and TRBJ1-1 gives the full variable domain: AAGVIQSPRHLIKEKRETATLKCYPIPRHDTVYWYQQGPGQDPQFLISFYEKMQSDKGSIPDRFSAQQFSDYHSELNMSSLELGDSALYFCASSLVDEGDTEAFFGQGTRLTVV.

V usage is TRBV2 and J usage is TRBJ1-2, with 8 bases identical to TRBD1. The germline V gene encodes CDR1 SNHLY and CDR2 FYNNEI. V lost 6 bases to trimming and J lost 3 bases; unmatched junction nucleotides: 6. The CDR3 loop spans 14 amino acids. The CDR3 DNA follows: TGTGCCAGCAGAAGGACAGGGACGGACTATGGCTACACCTTC. Translation: CASRRTGTDYGYTF. The full variable domain, with the rest looked up from reference TRBV2 and TRBJ1-2, is EPEVTQTPSHQVTQMGQEVILRCVPISNHLYFYWYRQILGQKVEFLVSFYNNEISEKSEIFDDQFSVERPDGSNFTLKIRSTKLEDSAMYFCASRRTGTDYGYTFGSGTRLTVV.

The chain links TRBV1 to TRBJ2-1; TRBD1, as called in the table, went unchecked against the DNA. TRBV1 is tagged as a pseudogene. The CDR3 runs 16 residues. CDR3 sequence reads: CTSSQEPGHLYNEQFF. CDR3 nucleotide sequence: TGCACCAGCAGCCAAGAACCGGGACATTTATACAATGAGCAGTTCTTC.

The rearrangement uses TRBV9 and TRBJ2-7, with 8 positions matching TRBD2. Germline V gene data show CDR1 as SGDLS and CDR2 as YYNGEE. V shed 2 bases, J shed 0 bases, and the junction held 7 bases outside the gene matches. The CDR3 loop spans 16 amino acids. CDR3 sequence (DNA): TGTGCCAGCAGCGTGGGCCCCGGGACTAGCTCCTACGAGCAGTACTTC. Residues: CASSVGPGTSSYEQYF.

The chain links TRBV6-5 to TRBJ2-1, with 7 positions matching TRBD1. The germline CDR1 and CDR2 sequences are MNHEY and SVGAGI. V lost 2 bases to trimming and J lost 4 bases; unmatched junction nucleotides: 8. The CDR3 covers 16 residues. CDR3: CASSYDSGTDYNEQFF. The CDR3 DNA reads as TGTGCCAGCAGTTACGATTCCGGGACAGATTACAATGAGCAGTTCTTC.

The chain joins TRBV3-1 (or the pseudogene TRBV3-2) to TRBJ1-5; D is undetermined. Germline V gene sequence: CDR1 LGHDT, CDR2 YNNKEL (reference sequence). This CDR3 has 12 residues. The V end was cut by 8 bases, the J end by 0 bases, with 5 bases between. CDR3 nucleotides: TGTGCCAGCTCTTATAGCAATCAGCCCCAGCATTTT. Amino acid sequence: CASSYSNQPQHF.

The rearrangement links TRBV20-1 to TRBJ2-7; weak D call: TRBD2 (5 bases). CDR1 DFQATT and CDR2 SNEGSKA come from the germline V gene (reference sequence). This CDR3 contains 13 residues. V was shortened by 3 bases and J by 2 bases, with 11 bases between the two germline ends. The CDR3 region is CSASDDGTYEQYF. The CDR3 DNA is TGCAGTGCTAGTGATGACGGGACCTACGAGCAGTACTTC.

The sample holds one count of this clone. V is TRBV9 and J is TRBJ1-2; 8 bases are a match to TRBD1. The V gene end was trimmed by 5 bases and the J gene end by 7 bases; junction bases not matched to a gene: 4. The V gene's germline CDR1 is SGDLS and CDR2 YYNGEE. This CDR3 spans 12 amino acids. The CDR3 loop is CASRSDRAGYTF. CDR3 DNA: TGTGCCAGCAGATCGGACAGGGCTGGCTACACCTTC.

V is TRBV21-1 and J is TRBJ2-1; the D call TRBD1 from the table was never checked on the DNA. TRBV21-1 is annotated as a pseudogene. The CDR3 is made up of 13 amino acids. The CDR3 reads CASYWQGQDEQFF. The CDR3 DNA follows: TGTGCCAGCTATTGGCAGGGGCAGGATGAGCAGTTCTTC.

CDR3 bases: TGTGCCAGCAGCTTAACCCTAGCGGGAGCAACAGATACGCAGTATTTT. This translates into CASSLTLAGATDTQYF. The rearrangement joins TRBV7-2 to TRBJ2-3; 10 bases align to TRBD2. Germline assignment: CDR1 SGHTA and CDR2 FQGNSA. J was trimmed by 3 bases and V by 2 bases; bases with no gene match: 5. This CDR3 is 16 amino acids long.

CDR3 nucleotides: TGCGCCAGCAGTGGGGGGACTAGCGGGATCATGGGTGAGCAGTTCTTC. Its translation: CASSGGTSGIMGEQFF. J is TRBJ2-1 and V is TRBV10-1; 13 nucleotides agree with TRBD2. Unmatched junction bases numbered 9, after V lost 4 bases and J lost 9 bases. The length of the CDR3 is 16 residues. Germline-derived CDR1 and CDR2 are WNHNN and SYGVQD (reference sequence).

The chain combines TRBV28 with TRBJ2-1; the match to TRBD1 covers 8 bases. The CDR3 is made up of 15 amino acids. From germline, CDR1 is MDHEN and CDR2 SYDVKM. Losses at the gene ends were 4 bases for V and 0 bases for J; bases not matched to a gene: 2. The CDR3 region has the DNA TGTGCCAGCAGTTCAGGGACAGGCTCCTACAATGAGCAGTTCTTC. It is translated as CASSSGTGSYNEQFF.

J is TRBJ2-1 and V is TRBV29-1; 8 nucleotides line up with TRBD2. Per germline, CDR1 SQVTM and CDR2 ANQGSEA. The CDR3 spans 12 residues. V trimming: 2 bases; J trimming: 12 bases; junction bases outside the gene matches: 6. DNA of the CDR3: TGCAGCGTTGAAAAGAGCGGGACTAGGCAGTTCTTC. It codes for CSVEKSGTRQFF.

This chain joins TRBV19 and TRBJ1-2, with D uncertain. CDR3 length: 13 residues. The V gene's germline CDR1 is LNHDA and CDR2 SQIVND (reference sequence). V lost 2 bases and J 2 bases, leaving 6 bases between the germline ends. This CDR3 is CASSIQTNYGYTF. The CDR3 DNA reads TGTGCCAGTAGTATACAAACAAACTATGGCTACACCTTC.

The chain employs TRBV5-1 and TRBJ2-5; 8 bases fit TRBD2. From germline, CDR1 is SGHRS and CDR2 YFSETQ. Losses at the gene ends were 5 bases for V and 1 base for J; bases not matched to a gene: 10. This CDR3 comprises 16 residues. This CDR3 is CASSPGVAGTQETQYF. In DNA, the CDR3 is TGCGCCAGCAGTCCCGGGGTAGCGGGAACCCAAGAGACCCAGTACTTC.

This rearrangement joins TRBV9 to TRBJ1-5; no clear D. Germline V gene data show CDR1 as SGDLS and CDR2 as YYNGEE. This CDR3 spans 13 amino acids. Trimming removed 0 bases from V and 7 bases from J, with 8 bases in between. The CDR3 sequence: CASSVATGQPQHF. DNA for the CDR3: TGTGCCAGCAGCGTAGCTACGGGGCAGCCCCAGCATTTT.